This record covers a single T cell receptor beta chain. Its antigen is still unknown. Possible read error: a much larger clone is one base away. The sample's time point: persistent/refractory GD, antithyroid drugs over 5 years with positive TRAb. The TCR library was prepared using RNA isolated from PBMCs. The data derive from a study of regulatory T cells in long-lasting Graves disease. Both iRepertoire HTBI primers and Arm-PCR of CDR3 regions were used to build the TCR beta libraries. One entry per CDR3 protein results from TCRdb running MiXCR on the multiplex PCR reads. Of around 460,000 distinct CDR3 sequences in the sample, 22% were seen once. Study-wide findings and caveats: Thyroid tissue went unexamined; only peripheral blood was analyzed.

V lost 7 bases, J lost 4 bases, and 13 bases lay in between. Looked up from germline, CDR1 is DFQATT and CDR2 is SNEGSKA (reference sequence). CDR3 length: 12 amino acids. This receptor was obtained from a female donor with Graves disease. The chain joins TRBV20-1 to TRBJ1-1, with D tentatively TRBD1 (5 bases). The sample in question was peripheral blood mononuclear cells (PBMCs), obtained when the disease was refractory, from a patient treated with antithyroid drugs. CDR3 amino acids: CSVEGQGTEAFF. DNA for the CDR3: TGCAGTGTTGAGGGTCAGGGCACTGAAGCTTTCTTT.